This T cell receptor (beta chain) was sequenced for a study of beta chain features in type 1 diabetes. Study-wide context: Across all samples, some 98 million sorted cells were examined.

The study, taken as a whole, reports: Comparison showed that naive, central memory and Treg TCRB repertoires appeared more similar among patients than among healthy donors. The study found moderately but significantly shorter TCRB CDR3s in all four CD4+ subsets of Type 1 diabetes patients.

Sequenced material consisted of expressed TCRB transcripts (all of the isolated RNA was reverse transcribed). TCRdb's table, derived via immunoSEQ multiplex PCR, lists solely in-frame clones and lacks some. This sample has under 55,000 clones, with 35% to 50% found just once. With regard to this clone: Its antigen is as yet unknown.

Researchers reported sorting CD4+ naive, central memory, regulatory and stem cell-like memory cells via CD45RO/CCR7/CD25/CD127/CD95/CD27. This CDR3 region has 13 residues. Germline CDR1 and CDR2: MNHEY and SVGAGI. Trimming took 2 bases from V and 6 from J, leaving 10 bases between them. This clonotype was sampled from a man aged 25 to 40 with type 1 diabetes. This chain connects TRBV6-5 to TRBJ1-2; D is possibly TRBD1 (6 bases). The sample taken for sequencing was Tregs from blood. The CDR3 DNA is TGTGCCAGCAGTTACAGCAGGGGTGATGGCTACACCTTC. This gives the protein CASSYSRGDGYTF.